This is a list of T cell receptor beta chains from one sample in a study of blood T cell repertoires in COVID-19. Produced via immunoSEQ multiplex PCR; TCRdb's table is partial and in-frame only. The sample has under 350,000 clones; approximately 89% are singletons. Sample: PBMCs or T cells enriched from blood (not recorded which). All receptors come from a woman in her late teens or twenties who had recovered from COVID-19. CDR3s include the opening cysteine and the closing phenylalanine or tryptophan. Fields, in order: V gene, clone size, D gene, J gene, CDR3 protein, CDR3 DNA. A D gene is named only where the DNA matches it firmly. Size is omitted from some rows. Given values are once, few, many or a class for expanded clones.

V gene: TRBV9
clone size: many
D gene: TRBD2
J gene: TRBJ2-2
CDR3 protein: CASSPRGGPHTGELFF
CDR3 DNA: TGTGCCAGCAGCCCTCGGGGGGGCCCTCACACCGGGGAGCTGTTTTTT

V gene: TRBV19
clone size: NA
D gene: NA
J gene: TRBJ1-2
CDR3 protein: CASSIPAVNRLYGYTF
CDR3 DNA: TGTGCCAGTAGTATTCCGGCGGTGAACAGGCTTTATGGCTACACCTTC

V gene: TRBV27
clone size: once
D gene: TRBD2
J gene: TRBJ2-3
CDR3 protein: CASRAPGLAVDTQYF
CDR3 DNA: TGTGCCAGCAGAGCCCCGGGACTAGCAGTAGATACGCAGTATTTT

V gene: TRBV9
clone size: NA
D gene: TRBD1
J gene: TRBJ2-1
CDR3 protein: CASSVDDRGGRNEQFF
CDR3 DNA: TGTGCCAGCAGCGTAGACGACAGGGGTGGTCGCAATGAGCAGTTCTTC

V gene: TRBV2
clone size: few
D gene: TRBD1
J gene: TRBJ1-5
CDR3 protein: CASTRNRDRGRQPQHF
CDR3 DNA: TGTGCCAGCACTCGTAACCGGGACAGGGGAAGACAGCCCCAGCATTTT

V gene: TRBV4-1
clone size: NA
D gene: TRBD2
J gene: TRBJ2-1
CDR3 protein: CASSQPGGGYNEQFF
CDR3 DNA: TGCGCCAGCAGCCAACCCGGGGGGGGCTACAATGAGCAGTTCTTC

V gene: TRBV6-5
clone size: NA
D gene: NA
J gene: TRBJ2-2
CDR3 protein: CASRGRAAYTGELFF
CDR3 DNA: TGTGCCAGCAGGGGCAGGGCAGCGTACACCGGGGAGCTGTTTTTT

V gene: TRBV30
clone size: NA
D gene: TRBD1
J gene: TRBJ1-1
CDR3 protein: CAWSFLLRRGLDTEAFF
CDR3 DNA: TGTGCCTGGAGTTTCCTTCTCCGCAGGGGGCTGGATACTGAAGCTTTCTTT

V gene: TRBV7-9
clone size: NA
D gene: TRBD2
J gene: TRBJ2-3
CDR3 protein: CASSLRLAGGPGTDTQYF
CDR3 DNA: TGTGCCAGCAGCTTGCGACTAGCGGGAGGGCCGGGCACAGATACGCAGTATTTT

V gene: TRBV4-1
clone size: NA
D gene: TRBD1
J gene: TRBJ1-5
CDR3 protein: CASSQFNTGGTYSNQPQHF
CDR3 DNA: TGCGCCAGCAGCCAATTTAATACAGGGGGAACTTATAGCAATCAGCCCCAGCATTTT

V gene: TRBV24-1
clone size: NA
D gene: TRBD1
J gene: TRBJ2-5
CDR3 protein: CATSDHYRGCETQYF
CDR3 DNA: TGTGCCACCAGTGATCATTACAGGGGATGCGAGACCCAGTACTTC

V gene: TRBV5-6
clone size: NA
D gene: TRBD2
J gene: TRBJ2-7
CDR3 protein: CASSSEGRRTSIIYEQYF
CDR3 DNA: TGTGCCAGCAGCTCCGAGGGTAGAAGGACTAGTATAATCTACGAGCAGTACTTC

V gene: TRBV11-3
clone size: NA
D gene: NA
J gene: TRBJ2-5
CDR3 protein: CASSFHREKKTQYF
CDR3 DNA: TGTGCCAGCAGCTTTCACAGGGAAAAAAAGACCCAGTACTTC

V gene: TRBV30
clone size: NA
D gene: NA
J gene: TRBJ1-1
CDR3 protein: CAWSVLSLNTEAFF
CDR3 DNA: TGTGCCTGGAGTGTTTTGAGCTTGAACACTGAAGCTTTCTTT

V gene: TRBV9
clone size: once
D gene: TRBD2
J gene: TRBJ2-5
CDR3 protein: CASSVGGTSGYQETQYF
CDR3 DNA: TGTGCCAGCAGCGTAGGAGGGACTAGCGGCTATCAAGAGACCCAGTACTTC

V gene: TRBV28
clone size: NA
D gene: TRBD1
J gene: TRBJ2-3
CDR3 protein: CASSLMAGGRDTQYF
CDR3 DNA: TGTGCCAGCAGTTTGATGGCAGGGGGCAGAGATACGCAGTATTTT

V gene: TRBV7-9
clone size: NA
D gene: TRBD1
J gene: TRBJ2-1
CDR3 protein: CASSPRQGAYNEQFF
CDR3 DNA: TGTGCCAGCAGCCCGCGACAGGGGGCCTACAATGAGCAGTTCTTC

V gene: TRBV19
clone size: once
D gene: NA
J gene: TRBJ2-6
CDR3 protein: CAVIPSDRVDSGANVLTF
CDR3 DNA: TGTGCCGTAATACCATCGGACAGAGTCGACTCTGGGGCCAACGTCCTGACTTTC

V gene: TRBV6-4
clone size: NA
D gene: NA
J gene: TRBJ2-1
CDR3 protein: CASSWGLDNEQFF
CDR3 DNA: TGTGCCAGCAGTTGGGGACTGGACAATGAGCAGTTCTTC

V gene: TRBV28
clone size: NA
D gene: TRBD2
J gene: TRBJ2-3
CDR3 protein: CASSLGLADTQYF
CDR3 DNA: TGTGCCAGCAGTCTCGGACTAGCAGATACGCAGTATTTT

V gene: TRBV20-1
clone size: NA
D gene: NA
J gene: TRBJ1-1
CDR3 protein: CSASRQYTEAFF
CDR3 DNA: TGCAGTGCTAGTCGACAATACACTGAAGCTTTCTTT

V gene: TRBV7-6
clone size: few
D gene: TRBD1
J gene: TRBJ1-1
CDR3 protein: CASSNDRGLNTEAFF
CDR3 DNA: TGTGCCAGCAGCAACGACAGGGGGCTGAACACTGAAGCTTTCTTT

V gene: TRBV3-1/TRBV3-2
clone size: few
D gene: TRBD1
J gene: TRBJ1-2
CDR3 protein: CASSQGGQGSGYGYTF
CDR3 DNA: TGTGCCAGCAGCCAAGGGGGACAGGGAAGTGGCTATGGCTACACCTTC

V gene: TRBV4-1
clone size: once
D gene: NA
J gene: TRBJ1-1
CDR3 protein: CASSHPAGDTAPTEAFF
CDR3 DNA: TGCGCCAGCAGCCATCCGGCAGGGGACACTGCCCCCACTGAAGCTTTCTTT

V gene: TRBV5-4
clone size: NA
D gene: NA
J gene: TRBJ1-5
CDR3 protein: CASSRADSQGPQHF
CDR3 DNA: TGTGCCAGCAGCCGAGCGGACAGCCAAGGGCCCCAGCATTTT

V gene: TRBV10-1
clone size: NA
D gene: NA
J gene: TRBJ1-3
CDR3 protein: CASSTGRGNTIYF
CDR3 DNA: TGCGCCAGCTCGACAGGTCGGGGAAACACCATATATTTT

V gene: TRBV5-1
clone size: once
D gene: TRBD2
J gene: TRBJ2-1
CDR3 protein: CASSSTSGSFNEQFF
CDR3 DNA: TGCGCCAGCAGCTCGACTAGCGGGAGTTTTAATGAGCAGTTCTTC

V gene: TRBV27
clone size: NA
D gene: TRBD1
J gene: TRBJ2-1
CDR3 protein: CASSPRTGWNEQFF
CDR3 DNA: TGTGCCAGCAGTCCTCGGACAGGGTGGAATGAGCAGTTCTTC

V gene: TRBV19
clone size: NA
D gene: NA
J gene: TRBJ1-1
CDR3 protein: CASSIVGPNTEAFF
CDR3 DNA: TGTGCCAGTAGTATAGTTGGGCCGAACACTGAAGCTTTCTTT

V gene: TRBV10-3
clone size: NA
D gene: NA
J gene: TRBJ1-1
CDR3 protein: CAITVQGLNTEAFF
CDR3 DNA: TGTGCCATCACGGTACAGGGACTGAACACTGAAGCTTTCTTT

V gene: TRBV10-2
clone size: once
D gene: NA
J gene: TRBJ2-1
CDR3 protein: CASSELQLSIIVHGEQFF
CDR3 DNA: TGCGCCAGCAGTGAGCTACAACTTAGCATTATCGTGCATGGTGAGCAGTTCTTC

V gene: TRBV19
clone size: NA
D gene: TRBD2
J gene: TRBJ2-1
CDR3 protein: CASIRAGGPWNEQFF
CDR3 DNA: TGTGCCAGTATCCGAGCGGGAGGGCCATGGAATGAGCAGTTCTTC

V gene: TRBV3-1/TRBV3-2
clone size: NA
D gene: NA
J gene: TRBJ1-2
CDR3 protein: CASSQEATNYGYTF
CDR3 DNA: TGTGCCAGCAGCCAAGAGGCAACTAACTATGGCTACACCTTC

V gene: TRBV7-9
clone size: NA
D gene: TRBD1
J gene: TRBJ2-4
CDR3 protein: CASSLLVGTGEAKNIQYF
CDR3 DNA: TGTGCCAGCAGCCTATTAGTCGGGACAGGGGAGGCCAAAAACATTCAGTACTTC

V gene: TRBV2
clone size: NA
D gene: NA
J gene: TRBJ2-3
CDR3 protein: CATQVEGGGWSLDTQYF
CDR3 DNA: TGTGCCACCCAGGTTGAGGGGGGGGGCTGGTCTTTAGATACGCAGTATTTT

V gene: TRBV25-1
clone size: once
D gene: TRBD1
J gene: TRBJ2-1
CDR3 protein: CASSDNNRGRYNEQFF
CDR3 DNA: TGTGCCAGCAGTGACAATAACAGGGGGCGTTACAATGAGCAGTTCTTC

V gene: TRBV6-2/TRBV6-3
clone size: once
D gene: NA
J gene: TRBJ2-7
CDR3 protein: CASSYGTSTYEQYF
CDR3 DNA: TGTGCCAGCAGTTATGGGACTTCCACCTACGAGCAGTACTTC

V gene: TRBV6-5
clone size: NA
D gene: TRBD2
J gene: TRBJ2-7
CDR3 protein: CASSPGGGISYEQYF
CDR3 DNA: TGTGCCAGCAGCCCGGGGGGGGGTATCTCCTACGAGCAGTACTTC

V gene: TRBV5-1
clone size: NA
D gene: TRBD2
J gene: TRBJ2-1
CDR3 protein: CASSRGTSGGSYNEQFF
CDR3 DNA: TGCGCCAGCAGCCGCGGGACTAGCGGGGGGTCGTACAATGAGCAGTTCTTC

V gene: TRBV7-2
clone size: NA
D gene: TRBD1
J gene: TRBJ2-5
CDR3 protein: CASSSRQGKWQETQYF
CDR3 DNA: TGTGCCAGCAGCTCAAGACAGGGTAAATGGCAAGAGACCCAGTACTTC